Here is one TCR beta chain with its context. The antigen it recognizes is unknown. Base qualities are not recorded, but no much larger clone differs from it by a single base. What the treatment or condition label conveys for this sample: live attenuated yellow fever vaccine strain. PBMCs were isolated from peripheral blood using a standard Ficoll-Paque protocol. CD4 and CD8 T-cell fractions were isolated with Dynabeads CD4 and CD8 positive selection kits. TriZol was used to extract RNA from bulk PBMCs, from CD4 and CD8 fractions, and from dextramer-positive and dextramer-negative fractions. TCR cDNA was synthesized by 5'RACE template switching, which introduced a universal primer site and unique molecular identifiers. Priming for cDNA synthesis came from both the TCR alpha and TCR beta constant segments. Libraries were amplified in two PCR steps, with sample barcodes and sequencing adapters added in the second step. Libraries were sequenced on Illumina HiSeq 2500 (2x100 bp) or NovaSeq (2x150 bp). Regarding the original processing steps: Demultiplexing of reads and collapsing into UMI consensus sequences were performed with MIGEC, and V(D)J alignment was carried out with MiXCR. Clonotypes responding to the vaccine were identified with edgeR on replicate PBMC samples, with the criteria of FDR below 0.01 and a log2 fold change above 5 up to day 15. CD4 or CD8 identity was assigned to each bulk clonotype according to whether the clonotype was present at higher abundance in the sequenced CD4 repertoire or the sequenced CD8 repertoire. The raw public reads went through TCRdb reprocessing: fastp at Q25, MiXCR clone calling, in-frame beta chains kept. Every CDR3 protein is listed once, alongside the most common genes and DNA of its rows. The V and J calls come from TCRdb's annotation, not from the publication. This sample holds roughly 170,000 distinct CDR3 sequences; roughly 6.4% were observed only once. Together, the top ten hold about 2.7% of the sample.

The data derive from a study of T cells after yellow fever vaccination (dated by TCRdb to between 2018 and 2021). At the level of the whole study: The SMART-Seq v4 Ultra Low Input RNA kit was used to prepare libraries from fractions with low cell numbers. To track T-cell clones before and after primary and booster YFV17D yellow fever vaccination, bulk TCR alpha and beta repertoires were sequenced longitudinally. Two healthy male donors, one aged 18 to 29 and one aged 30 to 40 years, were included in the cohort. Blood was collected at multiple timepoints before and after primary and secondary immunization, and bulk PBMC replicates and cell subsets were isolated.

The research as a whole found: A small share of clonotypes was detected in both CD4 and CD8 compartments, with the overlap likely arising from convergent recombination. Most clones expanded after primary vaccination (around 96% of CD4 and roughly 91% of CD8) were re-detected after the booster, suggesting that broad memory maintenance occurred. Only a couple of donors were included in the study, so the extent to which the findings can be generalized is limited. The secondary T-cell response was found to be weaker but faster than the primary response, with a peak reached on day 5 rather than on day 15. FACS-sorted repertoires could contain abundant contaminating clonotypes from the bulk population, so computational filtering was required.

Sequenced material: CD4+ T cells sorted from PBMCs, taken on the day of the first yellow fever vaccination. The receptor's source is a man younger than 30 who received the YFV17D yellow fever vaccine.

The bases read TGTGCCAGCAGAAGGGACCAAAATCAGCCCCAGCATTTT. Its coded protein is CASRRDQNQPQHF. The rearrangement combines TRBV28 with TRBJ1-5; TRBD1 is a weak D gene call, 5 bases matching. V was cut back by 6 bases and J by 4 bases, leaving a gap of 10 bases between them. CDR1 and CDR2, per the germline V gene, are MDHEN and SYDVKM. The CDR3 runs 13 amino acids, cysteine and phenylalanine included. This entry keeps only the CDR3 DNA: 39 bases, framed from base 1.